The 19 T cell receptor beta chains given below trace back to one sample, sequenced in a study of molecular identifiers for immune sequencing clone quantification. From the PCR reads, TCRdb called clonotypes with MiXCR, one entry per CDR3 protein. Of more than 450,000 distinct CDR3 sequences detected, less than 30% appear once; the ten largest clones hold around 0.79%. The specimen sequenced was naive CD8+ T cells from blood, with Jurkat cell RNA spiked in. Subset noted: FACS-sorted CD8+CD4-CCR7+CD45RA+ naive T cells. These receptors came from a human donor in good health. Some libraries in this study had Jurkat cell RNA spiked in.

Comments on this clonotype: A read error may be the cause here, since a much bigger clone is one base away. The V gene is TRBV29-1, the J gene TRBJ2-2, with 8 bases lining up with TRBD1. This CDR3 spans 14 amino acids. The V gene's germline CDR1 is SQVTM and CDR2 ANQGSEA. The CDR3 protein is CSVEGTGFVGGLFF. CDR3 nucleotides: TGCAGCGTTGAAGGGACAGGGTTTGTCGGGGGGCTGTTTTTT.

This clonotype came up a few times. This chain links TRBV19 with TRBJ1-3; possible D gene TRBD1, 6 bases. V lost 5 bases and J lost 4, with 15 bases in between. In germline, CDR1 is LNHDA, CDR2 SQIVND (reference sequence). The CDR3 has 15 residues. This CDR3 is CASSLPGGLGNTIYF. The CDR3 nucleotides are TGTGCCAGTAGTCTCCCCGGGGGGCTCGGAAACACCATATATTTT.

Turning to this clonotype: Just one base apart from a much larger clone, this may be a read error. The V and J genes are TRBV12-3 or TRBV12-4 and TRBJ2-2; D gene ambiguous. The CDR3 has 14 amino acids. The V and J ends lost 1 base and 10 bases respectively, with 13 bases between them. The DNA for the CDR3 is TGTGCCAGCAGTTTAGTCCCAGGCCCCGTGGAGCTGTTTTTT. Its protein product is CASSLVPGPVELFF.

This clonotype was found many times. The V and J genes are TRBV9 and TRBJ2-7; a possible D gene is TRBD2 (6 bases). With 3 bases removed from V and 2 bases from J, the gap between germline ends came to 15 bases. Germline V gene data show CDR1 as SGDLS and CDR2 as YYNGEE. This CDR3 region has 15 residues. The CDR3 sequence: CASSAAAGLAYEQYF. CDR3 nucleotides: TGTGCCAGCAGCGCAGCAGCGGGCCTCGCCTACGAGCAGTACTTC.

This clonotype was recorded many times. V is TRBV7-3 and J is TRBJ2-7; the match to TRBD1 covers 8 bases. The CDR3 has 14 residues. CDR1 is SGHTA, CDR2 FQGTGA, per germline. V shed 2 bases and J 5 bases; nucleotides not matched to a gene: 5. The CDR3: CASSLAGGLDEQYF. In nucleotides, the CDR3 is TGTGCCAGCAGCTTAGCAGGGGGCCTAGACGAGCAGTACTTC.

CDR3 residues: CASRAGGGIYEQYF. As DNA, the CDR3 is TGTGCCAGCAGGGCGGGCGGGGGTATCTACGAGCAGTACTTC. J is TRBJ2-7 and V is TRBV28, with 7 bases fitting TRBD2. With 6 bases clipped from V and 3 bases from J, the junction kept 8 bases outside the gene matches. From germline, CDR1 is MDHEN and CDR2 SYDVKM. The CDR3 length is 14 residues.

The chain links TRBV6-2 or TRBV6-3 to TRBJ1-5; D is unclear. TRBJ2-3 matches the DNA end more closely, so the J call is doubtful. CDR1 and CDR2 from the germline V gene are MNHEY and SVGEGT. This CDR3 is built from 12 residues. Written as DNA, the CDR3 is TGTGCCAGCAGTTACCAAAATCAGCCCCAGTATTTT. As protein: CASSYQNQPQYF.

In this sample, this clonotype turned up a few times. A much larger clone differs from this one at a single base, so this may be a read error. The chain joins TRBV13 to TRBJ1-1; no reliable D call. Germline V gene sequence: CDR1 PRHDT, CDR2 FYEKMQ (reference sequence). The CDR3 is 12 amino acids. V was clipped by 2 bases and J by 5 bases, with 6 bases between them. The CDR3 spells CASSLIQTEAFF. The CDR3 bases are TGTGCCAGCAGCTTAATACAGACTGAAGCTTTCTTT.

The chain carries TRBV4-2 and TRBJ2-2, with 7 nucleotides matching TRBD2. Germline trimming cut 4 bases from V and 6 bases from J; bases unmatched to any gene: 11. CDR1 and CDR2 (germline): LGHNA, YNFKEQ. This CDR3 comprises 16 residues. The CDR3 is CASSPTGTIVSGELFF. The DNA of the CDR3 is TGTGCCAGCAGCCCGACCGGGACTATTGTTTCCGGGGAGCTGTTTTTT.

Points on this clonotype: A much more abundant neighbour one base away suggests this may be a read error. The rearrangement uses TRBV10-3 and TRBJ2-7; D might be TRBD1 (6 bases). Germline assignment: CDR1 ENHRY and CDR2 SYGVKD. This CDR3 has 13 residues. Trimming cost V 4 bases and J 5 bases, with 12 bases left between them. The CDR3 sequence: CAISAGQGHEQYF. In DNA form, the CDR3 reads TGTGCCATCAGTGCCGGGCAGGGGCACGAGCAGTACTTC.

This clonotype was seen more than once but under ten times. Written as DNA, the CDR3 is TGCGCCAGCAGGGAGGGACCGGACGACGAAAAACTGTTTTTT. Protein product: CASREGPDDEKLFF. The chain is built from TRBV5-1 and TRBJ1-4, with D possibly TRBD1 on 5 matching bases. V dropped 5 bases and J dropped 8 bases, with 16 bases sitting between them. This CDR3 comprises 14 residues. Germline assignment: CDR1 SGHRS and CDR2 YFSETQ.

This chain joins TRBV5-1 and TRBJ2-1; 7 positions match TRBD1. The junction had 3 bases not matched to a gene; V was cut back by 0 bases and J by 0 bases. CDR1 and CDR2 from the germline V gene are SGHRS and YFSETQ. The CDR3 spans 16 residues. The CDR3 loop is CASSLEAGGSYNEQFF. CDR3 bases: TGCGCCAGCAGCTTGGAAGCAGGGGGCTCCTACAATGAGCAGTTCTTC.

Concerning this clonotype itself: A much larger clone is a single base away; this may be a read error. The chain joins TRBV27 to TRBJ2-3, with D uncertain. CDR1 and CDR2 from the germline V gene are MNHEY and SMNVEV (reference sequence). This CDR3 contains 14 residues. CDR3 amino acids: CACSILPSTDTQYF. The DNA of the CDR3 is TGTGCCTGCAGTATCTTACCAAGCACAGATACGCAGTATTTT.

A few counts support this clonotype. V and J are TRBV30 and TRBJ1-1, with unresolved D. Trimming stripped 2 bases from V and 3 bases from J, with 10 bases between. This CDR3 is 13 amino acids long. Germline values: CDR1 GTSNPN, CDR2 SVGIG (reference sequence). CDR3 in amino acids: CAWSPSAYTEAFF. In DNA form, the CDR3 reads TGTGCCTGGAGTCCGTCCGCCTACACTGAAGCTTTCTTT.

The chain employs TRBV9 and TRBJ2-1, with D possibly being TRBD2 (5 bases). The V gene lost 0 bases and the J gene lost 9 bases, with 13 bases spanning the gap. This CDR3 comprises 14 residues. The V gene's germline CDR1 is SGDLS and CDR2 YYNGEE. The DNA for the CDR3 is TGTGCCAGCAGCGTAGGCGAGGGAGTTTTTGAGCAGTTCTTC. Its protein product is CASSVGEGVFEQFF.

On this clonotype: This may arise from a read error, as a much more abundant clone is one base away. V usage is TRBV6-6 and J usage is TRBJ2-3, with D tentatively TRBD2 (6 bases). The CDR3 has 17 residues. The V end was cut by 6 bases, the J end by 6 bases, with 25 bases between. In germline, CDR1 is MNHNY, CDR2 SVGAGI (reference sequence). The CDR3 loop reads CASSSTTADYGSDTQYF. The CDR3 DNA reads TGTGCCAGCAGCTCAACAACCGCGGACTATGGGTCTGATACGCAGTATTTT.

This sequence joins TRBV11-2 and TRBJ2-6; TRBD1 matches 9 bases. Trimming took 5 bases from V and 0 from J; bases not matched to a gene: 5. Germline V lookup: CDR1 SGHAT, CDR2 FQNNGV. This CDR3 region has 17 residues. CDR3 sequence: CASSGWTGDSGANVLTF. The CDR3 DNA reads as TGTGCCAGCAGCGGCTGGACAGGGGACTCTGGGGCCAACGTCCTGACTTTC.

CDR3 in DNA: TGTGCCAGCAGTGAAGTTAGCGAGCAGTACTTC. Amino acids: CASSEVSEQYF. The rearrangement links TRBV6-1 to TRBJ2-7, with D unresolved. The CDR3 length is 11 residues. The V end lost 1 base, the J end lost 6 bases, and 4 bases lay between the germline ends. Germline V gene data show CDR1 as MNHNS and CDR2 as SASEGT.

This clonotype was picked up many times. The CDR3 DNA sequence: TGTGCCAGCAGTTTTTTACAGGGTGGAACTGAAGCTTTCTTT. This translates into CASSFLQGGTEAFF. The chain couples TRBV12-3 or TRBV12-4 to TRBJ1-1; perhaps TRBD1 as D (6 bases). Trimming removed 3 bases at V and 5 bases at J, with 13 bases between. The CDR3 length is 14 residues.